The 27 T cell receptor beta chains below come from one sample, sequenced in a study of blood T cell repertoires in COVID-19. TCRdb's table, derived via immunoSEQ multiplex PCR, lists solely in-frame clones and lacks some. This sample has roughly 250,000 clones, with roughly 93% found just once. The specimen sequenced was PBMCs or T cells enriched from blood (not recorded which). The receptors derive from a woman aged 40 to 49 with acute COVID-19.

This sequence joins TRBV9 and TRBJ2-1; D is possibly TRBD2 (5 bases). V was clipped by 0 bases and J by 5 bases, with 12 bases between them. The germline gives CDR1 SGDLS, CDR2 YYNGEE. This CDR3 spans 15 amino acids. CDR3 residues: CASSVAGKRNNEQFF. Written as DNA, the CDR3 is TGTGCCAGCAGCGTAGCGGGGAAAAGAAACAATGAGCAGTTCTTC.

The chain links TRBV29-1 to TRBJ2-1; TRBD2 aligns across 8 bases. The CDR3 length is 17 residues. Germline assignment: CDR1 SQVTM and CDR2 ANQGSEA. The ends lost 0 bases at V and 0 bases at J; junction bases unmatched: 7. CDR3 protein: CSVEDPGGEGSYNEQFF. The CDR3 bases are TGCAGCGTTGAAGATCCGGGGGGGGAAGGCTCCTACAATGAGCAGTTCTTC.

V is TRBV3-1 (or the pseudogene TRBV3-2) and J is TRBJ1-2; D is unclear. With 4 bases removed from V and 2 bases from J, the gap between germline ends came to 8 bases. This CDR3 is 13 amino acids long. Looked up from germline, CDR1 is LGHDT and CDR2 is YNNKEL (reference sequence). DNA of the CDR3: TGTGCCAGCAGCCGGAGTAGAAACTATGGCTACACCTTC. It yields the protein CASSRSRNYGYTF.

The V gene is TRBV7-8, the J gene TRBJ2-5; tentative D call: TRBD2 (5 bases). V was clipped by 1 base and J by 7 bases, with 13 bases between them. There are 14 residues in the CDR3. Germline V gene sequence: CDR1 SGHVS, CDR2 FQNEAQ. The CDR3: CASSLVVSSLTQYF. The CDR3 DNA sequence: TGTGCCAGCAGCTTAGTTGTCTCTAGCTTGACCCAGTACTTC.

The J gene is TRBJ1-1, the V gene TRBV6-5, with D maybe TRBD1 (6 bases). Germline-derived CDR1 and CDR2 are MNHEY and SVGAGI. The CDR3 extends over 15 amino acids. V was pared by 2 bases and J by 0 bases, with 10 bases between. CDR3 protein: CASSYRRTVNTEAFF. The DNA for the CDR3 is TGTGCCAGCAGTTACCGAAGGACAGTGAACACTGAAGCTTTCTTT.

V is TRBV19 and J is TRBJ2-1; TRBD2 matches at 8 bases. In germline, CDR1 is LNHDA, CDR2 SQIVND (reference sequence). V lost 5 bases, J lost 0 bases, and 3 bases stayed unmatched. There are 15 residues in the CDR3. The CDR3 DNA reads TGTGCCAGTAGTGCACTAGCGGCCTCCTACAATGAGCAGTTCTTC. Its translation is CASSALAASYNEQFF.

The chain has TRBV30 and TRBJ2-1; 9 bases match TRBD2. CDR3 length: 14 amino acids. The J segment lost 3 bases and the V segment lost 0 bases, leaving 0 bases of the junction unmatched. Germline CDR1 is GTSNPN and CDR2 is SVGIG (reference sequence). The DNA of the CDR3 is TGTGCCTGGAGTGTAGCGGGGGGCTACAATGAGCAGTTCTTC. Protein: CAWSVAGGYNEQFF.

With respect to this clone: The same CDR3 arises from other DNA sequences in this sample as well. The V gene is TRBV3-1 (or the pseudogene TRBV3-2), the J gene TRBJ1-1; tentative D call: TRBD1 (6 bases). Deletions cut 4 bases from V and 0 bases from J, with 9 bases between. This CDR3 region has 14 residues. Germline V gene lookup returns CDR1 LGHDT and CDR2 YNNKEL (reference sequence). The CDR3 sequence is CASSRTGLNTEAFF. CDR3 bases: TGTGCCAGCAGCCGTACAGGGTTGAACACTGAAGCTTTCTTT.

The genes are TRBV5-4 and TRBJ2-5; D possibly corresponds to TRBD1 (6 bases). CDR3 size: 16 residues. The germline gives CDR1 SGHNT, CDR2 YYREEE (reference sequence). V lost 0 bases and J lost 5, with 17 bases in between. The CDR3 DNA follows: TGTGCCAGCAGCTTGGGTGGGGCAGGGGAACGGGAGACCCAGTACTTC. This encodes CASSLGGAGERETQYF.

V is TRBV18 and J is TRBJ2-5; 11 bases align to TRBD2. V shed 4 bases and J 5 bases; nucleotides not matched to a gene: 6. CDR3 length: 15 amino acids. Germline CDR1 reads KGHSH; CDR2 reads LQKENI. The CDR3 DNA follows: TGTGCCAGCTCACATGTAGCGGGAGGGCTCGAGACCCAGTACTTC. Amino acid sequence: CASSHVAGGLETQYF.

The chain joins TRBV12-2 to TRBJ2-3; no DNA check was done on the table's D call, TRBD2. TRBV12-2 is classified as a pseudogene. The CDR3 loop spans 17 amino acids. The CDR3 protein is CASRLAKPSGPTDTQYF. CDR3 DNA: TGTGCAAGTCGCTTAGCCAAACCTAGCGGGCCCACAGATACGCAGTATTTT.

The chain links TRBV10-3 to TRBJ2-7; D is perhaps TRBD2 (6 bases). The CDR3 is made up of 15 amino acids. Germline values: CDR1 ENHRY, CDR2 SYGVKD. V was cut by 0 bases and J by 1 base, with 10 bases left in between. The CDR3 is CAISESGSGSYEQYF. DNA of the CDR3: TGTGCCATCAGTGAGTCCGGTAGCGGATCCTACGAGCAGTACTTC.

The chain combines TRBV5-1 with TRBJ1-1; no firm D call. Trimming took 2 bases from V and 1 from J, leaving 6 bases between them. CDR1 is SGHRS and CDR2 is YFSETQ in the germline V gene. CDR3 length equals 13 residues. The CDR3, as DNA: TGCGCCAGCAGCTTTTCCGGGAACACTGAAGCTTTCTTT. Amino acids: CASSFSGNTEAFF. The variable domain in full, with the rest retrieved from reference TRBV5-1 and TRBJ1-1, is KAGVTQTPRYLIKTRGQQVTLSCSPISGHRSVSWYQQTPGQGLQFLFEYFSETQRNKGNFPGRFSGRQFSNSRSEMNVSTLELGDSALYLCASSFSGNTEAFFGQGTRLTVV.

This chain connects TRBV18 to TRBJ1-6; 7 bases agree with TRBD1. The junction had 7 bases not matched to a gene; V was cut back by 4 bases and J by 10 bases. CDR1 is KGHSH and CDR2 is LQKENI in the germline V gene. The length of the CDR3 is 14 residues. CDR3 DNA: TGTGCCAGCTCACAACAGGGGTGGGGATCACCCCTCCACTTT. It translates to CASSQQGWGSPLHF.

This rearrangement joins TRBV4-1 to TRBJ2-2; TRBD1 is a possible D gene (5 bases). Per the germline V gene, CDR1 is MGHRA and CDR2 is YSYEKL. CDR3 size: 15 residues. Trimming removed 2 bases from V and 6 bases from J, with 13 bases in between. The CDR3 protein is CASSQQGALAGELFF. The CDR3 DNA follows: TGCGCCAGCAGCCAACAGGGCGCCCTTGCCGGGGAGCTGTTTTTT.

This chain connects TRBV18 to TRBJ2-7; 9 positions agree with TRBD1. The CDR3 totals 15 residues. J lost 6 bases, V lost 0 bases, and 6 bases had no gene match. CDR1 is KGHSH and CDR2 is LQKENI in the germline V gene. CDR3 protein: CASSPPLDRGSEQYF. CDR3 nucleotide sequence: TGTGCCAGCTCACCACCCCTCGACAGGGGGAGCGAGCAGTACTTC.

The DNA for the CDR3 is TGTGCCAGCAGTTACGTCCCTAGCGGTGACAATGAGCAGTTCTTC. This translates into CASSYVPSGDNEQFF. The chain uses TRBV6-5 and TRBJ2-1; 7 bases fit TRBD2. This CDR3 region has 15 residues. J gave up 5 bases and V 2 bases, and 6 bases lay outside the gene matches. From germline, CDR1 is MNHEY and CDR2 SVGAGI.

V and J are TRBV21-1 and TRBJ2-7; TRBD2 was called by the table and not checked on the DNA. TRBV21-1 is shown as a pseudogene. This CDR3 has 17 residues. Written as DNA, the CDR3 is TGTGCCGCGCAAACCGGGACTAGCGGGAGGGCCCTCCACGAGCAGTACTTC. It codes for CAAQTGTSGRALHEQYF.

This clone was found once. The V gene is TRBV4-2, the J gene TRBJ2-3; 7 nucleotides match TRBD1. Germline V CDR1 and CDR2: LGHNA, YNFKEQ. This CDR3 has 16 amino acids. V gave up 4 bases and J gave up 2 bases; unmatched junction bases: 9. The CDR3 DNA follows: TGTGCCAGCAGCCCCGCCGGGACAGACCTCACAGATACGCAGTATTTT. It codes for CASSPAGTDLTDTQYF.

The chain has TRBV5-6 and TRBJ1-5; tentatively, D is TRBD1 (5 bases). Germline V CDR1 and CDR2: SGHDT, YYEEEE. The CDR3 length is 14 residues. V shed 0 bases and J shed 2 bases, with 6 bases lying between them. This CDR3 is CASSLGRGNQPQHF. CDR3 in DNA: TGTGCCAGCAGCTTGGGCAGGGGCAATCAGCCCCAGCATTTT.

This chain connects TRBV19 to TRBJ1-2; a weak D match, TRBD1 (6 bases). There are 15 residues in the CDR3. V was trimmed by 1 base and J by 2 bases, leaving 11 bases between them. Germline V CDR1 and CDR2: LNHDA, SQIVND (reference sequence). CDR3 sequence reads: CASSIGGRSNYGYTF. The CDR3 DNA reads TGTGCCAGTAGTATAGGGGGGCGGAGCAACTATGGCTACACCTTC. The complete variable domain, with remaining parts taken from reference TRBV19 and TRBJ1-2, reads DGGITQSPKYLFRKEGQNVTLSCEQNLNHDAMYWYRQDPGQGLRLIYYSQIVNDFQKGDIAEGYSVSREKKESFPLTVTSAQKNPTAFYLCASSIGGRSNYGYTFGSGTRLTVV.

CDR3 DNA: TGTGCCAGCTCACCGCTTCGGGAGAACACTGAAGCTTTCTTT. Protein sequence: CASSPLRENTEAFF. The chain joins TRBV18 to TRBJ1-1; D remains ambiguous. The V and J ends lost 3 bases and 1 base respectively, with 9 bases between them. Germline V gene data show CDR1 as KGHSH and CDR2 as LQKENI. The CDR3 has 14 residues.

The chain carries TRBV4-1 and TRBJ1-4; 10 bases are a match to TRBD1. V lost 4 bases to trimming and J lost 0 bases; unmatched junction nucleotides: 2. Germline V gene sequence: CDR1 MGHRA, CDR2 YSYEKL. The CDR3 has 16 residues. DNA for the CDR3: TGCGCCAGCAGCCCGGACAGGGGGACAACTAATGAAAAACTGTTTTTT. It codes for CASSPDRGTTNEKLFF.

Remarks on this clone: This same CDR3 is encoded by further DNA sequences in the sample. The CDR3 here is CASSPRTGSYEQYF. The CDR3 nucleotides are TGTGCCAGCAGTCCCCGTACAGGGTCCTACGAGCAGTACTTC. The chain combines TRBV28 with TRBJ2-7; possible D gene TRBD1, 6 bases. CDR1 MDHEN and CDR2 SYDVKM come from the germline V gene. The CDR3 extends over 14 amino acids. With 5 bases removed from V and 1 base from J, the gap between germline ends came to 12 bases.

The rearrangement links TRBV12-2 to TRBJ2-5; no check of the table's D call, TRBD1, against the DNA was made. TRBV12-2 is described as a pseudogene. This CDR3 spans 18 amino acids. The CDR3 bases are TGTGCAAGTCGCTCCAACCAAAACAGGGAAGGGGCAGGGGAGACCCAGTACTTC. The encoded protein is CASRSNQNREGAGETQYF.

This clone was counted between two and nine times. The chain recombines TRBV5-6 with TRBJ2-5; 15 positions match TRBD2. The germline V gene has CDR1 SGHDT and CDR2 YYEEEE. V dropped 4 bases and J dropped 1; count of bases not matched to a gene: 8. The CDR3 has 18 residues. The CDR3 loop reads CASSRPGTSGGPQETQYF. CDR3 coding DNA: TGTGCCAGCAGCCGACCCGGGACTAGCGGGGGGCCCCAAGAGACCCAGTACTTC.

This clone was counted once. The rearrangement joins TRBV27 to TRBJ1-2; tentatively, D is TRBD1 (6 bases). The V and J ends lost 0 bases and 2 bases respectively, with 16 bases between them. Germline CDR1 reads MNHEY; CDR2 reads SMNVEV (reference sequence). CDR3 length: 17 residues. CDR3 sequence: CASSLSIPGGGNYGYTF. The CDR3 coding sequence is TGTGCCAGCAGTTTATCTATACCTGGGGGGGGCAACTATGGCTACACCTTC.